This T cell receptor (beta chain) was captured in a study of T cells in Graves' hyperthyroidism and ophthalmopathy. This CDR3 has 14 amino acids. The germline V gene has CDR1 GTSNPN and CDR2 SVGIG (reference sequence). Between the trimmed V and J ends, which lost 2 bases and 2 bases, there was a span of 10 bases. Amplified regions were TCR beta CDR3 sequences from RNA transcripts. During a first-round RT-PCR of the TCR CDR3, the HTBI primer set was used. Using its own MiXCR run on the multiplex PCR reads, TCRdb lists one record per CDR3 protein. Found here are some 360,000 distinct CDR3 sequences, around 14% of them singletons; the top ten hold 9.5% to 11%.

The chain links TRBV30 to TRBJ1-5; no clear D. Specimen: blood. The origin of this receptor is a woman aged 60 to 75 with Graves' hyperthyroidism. The CDR3 protein is CAWSLVTGNQPQHF. The CDR3 region has the DNA TGTGCCTGGAGTCTAGTGACGGGCAATCAGCCCCAGCATTTT.